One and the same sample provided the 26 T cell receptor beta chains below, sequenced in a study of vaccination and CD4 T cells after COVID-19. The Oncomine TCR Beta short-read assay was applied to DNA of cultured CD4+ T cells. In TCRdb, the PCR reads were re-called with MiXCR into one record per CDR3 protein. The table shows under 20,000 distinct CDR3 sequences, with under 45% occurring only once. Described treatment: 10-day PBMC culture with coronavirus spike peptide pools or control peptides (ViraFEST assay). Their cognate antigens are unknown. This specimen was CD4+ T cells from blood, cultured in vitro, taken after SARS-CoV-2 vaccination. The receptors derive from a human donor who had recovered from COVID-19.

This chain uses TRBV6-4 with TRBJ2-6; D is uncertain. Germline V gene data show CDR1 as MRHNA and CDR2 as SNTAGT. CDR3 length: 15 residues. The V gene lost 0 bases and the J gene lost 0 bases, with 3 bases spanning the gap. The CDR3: CASSDSSSGANVLTF. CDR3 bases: TGTGCCAGCAGTGACTCGAGCTCTGGGGCCAACGTCCTGACTTTC.

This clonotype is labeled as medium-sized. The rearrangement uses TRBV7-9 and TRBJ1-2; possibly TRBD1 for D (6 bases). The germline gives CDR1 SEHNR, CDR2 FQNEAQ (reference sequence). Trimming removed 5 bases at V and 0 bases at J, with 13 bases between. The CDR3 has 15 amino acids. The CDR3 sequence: CASSLGQSPNYGYTF. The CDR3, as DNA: TGTGCCAGCAGCCTAGGACAGTCCCCTAACTATGGCTACACCTTC.

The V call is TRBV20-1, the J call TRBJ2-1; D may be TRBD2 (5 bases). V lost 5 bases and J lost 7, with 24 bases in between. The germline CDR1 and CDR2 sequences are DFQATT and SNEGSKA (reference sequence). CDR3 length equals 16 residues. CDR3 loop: CSALKRAGPGSNEQFF. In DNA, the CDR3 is TGCAGTGCTCTGAAGAGGGCGGGCCCGGGGAGTAATGAGCAGTTCTTC.

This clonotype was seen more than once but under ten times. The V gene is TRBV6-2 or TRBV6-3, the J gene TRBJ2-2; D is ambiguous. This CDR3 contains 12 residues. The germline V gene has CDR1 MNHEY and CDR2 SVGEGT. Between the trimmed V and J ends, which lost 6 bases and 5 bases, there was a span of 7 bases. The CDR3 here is CASSLETGELFF. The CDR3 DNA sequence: TGTGCCAGCAGCCTAGAAACCGGGGAGCTGTTTTTT.

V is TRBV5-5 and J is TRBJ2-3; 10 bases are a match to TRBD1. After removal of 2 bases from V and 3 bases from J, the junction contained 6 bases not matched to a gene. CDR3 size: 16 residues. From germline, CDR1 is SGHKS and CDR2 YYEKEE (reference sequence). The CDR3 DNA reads TGTGCCAGCAGCTTCGGTGACAGGGGGCCGACAGATACGCAGTATTTT. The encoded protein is CASSFGDRGPTDTQYF.

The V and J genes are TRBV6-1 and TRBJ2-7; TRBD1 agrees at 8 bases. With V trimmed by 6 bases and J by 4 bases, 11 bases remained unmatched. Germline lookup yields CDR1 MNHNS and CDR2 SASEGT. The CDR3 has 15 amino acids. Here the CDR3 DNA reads TGTGCCAGCAGACAGGGGGTTTGGCTTGGGTACGAGCAGTACTTC. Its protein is CASRQGVWLGYEQYF.

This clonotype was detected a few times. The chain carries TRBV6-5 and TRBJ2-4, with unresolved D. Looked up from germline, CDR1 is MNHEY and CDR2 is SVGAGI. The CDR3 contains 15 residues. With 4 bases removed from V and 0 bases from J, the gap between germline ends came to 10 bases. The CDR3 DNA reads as TGTGCCAGCAGTTCCTTTGGGTTAGCCAAAAACATTCAGTACTTC. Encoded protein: CASSSFGLAKNIQYF.

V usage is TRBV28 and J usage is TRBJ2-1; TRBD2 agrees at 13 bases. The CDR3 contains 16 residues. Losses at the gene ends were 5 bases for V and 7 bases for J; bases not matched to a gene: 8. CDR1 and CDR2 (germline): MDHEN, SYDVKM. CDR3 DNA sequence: TGTGCCAGCAGTGCCTCACTAGCGGGAGGGCCGAATGAGCAGTTCTTC. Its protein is CASSASLAGGPNEQFF. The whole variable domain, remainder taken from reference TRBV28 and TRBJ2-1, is DVKVTQSSRYLVKRTGEKVFLECVQDMDHENMFWYRQDPGLGLRLIYFSYDVKMKEKGDIPEGYSVSREKKERFSLILESASTNQTSMYLCASSASLAGGPNEQFFGPGTRLTVL.

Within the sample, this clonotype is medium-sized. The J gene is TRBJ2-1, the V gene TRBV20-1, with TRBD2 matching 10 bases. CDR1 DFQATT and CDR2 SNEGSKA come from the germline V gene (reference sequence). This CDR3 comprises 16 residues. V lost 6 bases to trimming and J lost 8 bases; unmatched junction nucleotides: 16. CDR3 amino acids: CSAPLLVAGGTDEQFF. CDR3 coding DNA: TGCAGTGCCCCCCTCCTGGTAGCGGGAGGAACCGATGAGCAGTTCTTC.

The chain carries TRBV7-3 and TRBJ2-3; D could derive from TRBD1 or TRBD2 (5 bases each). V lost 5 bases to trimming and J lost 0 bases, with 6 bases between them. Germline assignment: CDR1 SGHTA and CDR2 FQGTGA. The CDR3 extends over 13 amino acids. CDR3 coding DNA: TGTGCCAGCAGCCGGGACAGCACAGATACGCAGTATTTT. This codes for CASSRDSTDTQYF.

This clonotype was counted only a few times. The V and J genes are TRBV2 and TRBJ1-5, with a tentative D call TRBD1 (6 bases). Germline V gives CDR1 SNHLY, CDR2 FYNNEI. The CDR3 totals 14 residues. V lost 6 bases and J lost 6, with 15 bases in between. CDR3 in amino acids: CASSVTGLGQPQHF. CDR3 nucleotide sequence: TGTGCCAGCAGCGTGACAGGTCTTGGTCAGCCCCAGCATTTT.

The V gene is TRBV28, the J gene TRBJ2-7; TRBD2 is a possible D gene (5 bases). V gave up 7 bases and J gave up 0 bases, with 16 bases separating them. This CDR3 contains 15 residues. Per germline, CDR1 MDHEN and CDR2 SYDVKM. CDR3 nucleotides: TGTGCCAGCACCAGACCCGGACTGGGCTCCTACGAGCAGTACTTC. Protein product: CASTRPGLGSYEQYF.

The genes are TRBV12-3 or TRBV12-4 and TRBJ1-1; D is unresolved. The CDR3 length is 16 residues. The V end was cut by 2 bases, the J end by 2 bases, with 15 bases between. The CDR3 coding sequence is TGTGCCAGCAGTTTAAAAAGTGACTTTTTTAACACTGAAGCTTTCTTT. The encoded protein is CASSLKSDFFNTEAFF.

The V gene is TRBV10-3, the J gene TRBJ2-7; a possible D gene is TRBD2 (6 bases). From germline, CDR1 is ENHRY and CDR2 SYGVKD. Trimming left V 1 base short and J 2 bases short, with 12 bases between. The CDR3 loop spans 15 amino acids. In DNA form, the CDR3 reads TGTGCCATCAGTGAGTTTGGGACGGGAGCCTACGAGCAGTACTTC. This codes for CAISEFGTGAYEQYF.

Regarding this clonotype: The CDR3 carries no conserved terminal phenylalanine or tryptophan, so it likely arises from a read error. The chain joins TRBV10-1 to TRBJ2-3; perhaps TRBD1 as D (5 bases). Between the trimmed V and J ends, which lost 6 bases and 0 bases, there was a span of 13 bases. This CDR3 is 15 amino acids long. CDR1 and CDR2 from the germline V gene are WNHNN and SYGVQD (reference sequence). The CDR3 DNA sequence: TGCGCCAGCAGCCCCCAGGGATTGAGCACAGATACGCAGTATTCT. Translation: CASSPQGLSTDTQYS.

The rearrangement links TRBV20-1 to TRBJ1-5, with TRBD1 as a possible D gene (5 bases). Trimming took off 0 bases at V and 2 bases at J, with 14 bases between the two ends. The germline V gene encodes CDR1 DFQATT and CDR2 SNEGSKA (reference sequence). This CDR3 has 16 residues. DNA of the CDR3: TGCAGTGCTAGAGATCTCCGGGGGATGGGCAATCAGCCCCAGCATTTT. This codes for CSARDLRGMGNQPQHF.

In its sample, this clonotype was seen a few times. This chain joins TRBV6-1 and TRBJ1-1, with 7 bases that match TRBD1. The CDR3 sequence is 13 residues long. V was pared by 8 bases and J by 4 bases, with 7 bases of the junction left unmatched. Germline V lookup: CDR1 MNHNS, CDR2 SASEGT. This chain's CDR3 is CASLPQGFTEAFF. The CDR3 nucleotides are TGTGCCAGCCTTCCACAGGGGTTCACTGAAGCTTTCTTT.

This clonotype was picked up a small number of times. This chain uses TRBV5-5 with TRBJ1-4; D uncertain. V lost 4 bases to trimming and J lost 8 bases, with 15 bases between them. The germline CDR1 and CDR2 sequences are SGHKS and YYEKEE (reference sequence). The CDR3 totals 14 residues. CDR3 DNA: TGTGCCAGCAGCCTATACGGAGGGCGGGAAAAACTGTTTTTT. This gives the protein CASSLYGGREKLFF.

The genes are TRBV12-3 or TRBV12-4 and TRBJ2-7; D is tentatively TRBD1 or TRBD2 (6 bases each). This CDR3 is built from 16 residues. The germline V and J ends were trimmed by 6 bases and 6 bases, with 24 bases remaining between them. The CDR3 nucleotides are TGTGCCAGCAGCTCGGAGGGACCAGGGAAGGGGGGCGAGCAGTACTTC. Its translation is CASSSEGPGKGGEQYF.

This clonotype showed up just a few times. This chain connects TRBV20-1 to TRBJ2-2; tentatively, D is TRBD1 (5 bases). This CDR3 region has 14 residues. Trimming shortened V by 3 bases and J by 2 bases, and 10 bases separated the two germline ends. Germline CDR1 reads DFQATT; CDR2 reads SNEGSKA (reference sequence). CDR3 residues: CSARYRTNTGELFF. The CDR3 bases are TGCAGTGCTAGGTACAGGACCAACACCGGGGAGCTGTTTTTT.

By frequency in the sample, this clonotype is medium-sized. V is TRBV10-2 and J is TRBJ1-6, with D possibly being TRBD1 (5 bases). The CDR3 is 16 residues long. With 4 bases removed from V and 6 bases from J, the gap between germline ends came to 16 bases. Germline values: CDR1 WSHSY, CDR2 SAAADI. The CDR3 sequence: CASSVVQDTINSPLHF. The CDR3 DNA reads TGCGCCAGCAGTGTCGTTCAGGACACAATTAATTCACCCCTCCACTTT.

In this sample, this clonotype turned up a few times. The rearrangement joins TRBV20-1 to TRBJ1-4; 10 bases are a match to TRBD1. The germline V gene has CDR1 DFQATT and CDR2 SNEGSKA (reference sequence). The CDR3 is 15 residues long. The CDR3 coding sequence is TGCAGACCGACCGGGACAGGGGTCTTTAATGAAAAACTGTTTTTT. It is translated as CRPTGTGVFNEKLFF.

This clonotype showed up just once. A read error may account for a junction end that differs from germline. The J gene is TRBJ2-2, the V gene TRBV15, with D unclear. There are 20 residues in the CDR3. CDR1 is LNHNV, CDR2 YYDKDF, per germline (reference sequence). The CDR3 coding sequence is TGTGCCGCCAGCAGAGATAAGTATGGGGATCTGGCCTCGAACACCGGGGAGCTGTTTTTT. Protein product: CAASRDKYGDLASNTGELFF.

The CDR3 DNA follows: TGTGCCAGCAGTCCCGGGACTAGCGAGGTCAATGAGCAGTTCTTC. This gives the protein CASSPGTSEVNEQFF. V gene TRBV6-2 or TRBV6-3 combines with J gene TRBJ2-1; 10 bases line up with TRBD2. CDR1 is MNHEY, CDR2 SVGEGT, per germline. The CDR3 extends over 15 amino acids. V trimming: 5 bases; J trimming: 6 bases; junction bases outside the gene matches: 7.

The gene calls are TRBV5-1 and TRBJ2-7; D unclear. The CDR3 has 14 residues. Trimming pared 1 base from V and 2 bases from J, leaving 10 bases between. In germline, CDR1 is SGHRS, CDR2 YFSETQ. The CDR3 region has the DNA TGCGCCAGCAGCTTGATCCCCGGAACCTACGAGCAGTACTTC. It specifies CASSLIPGTYEQYF.

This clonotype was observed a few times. CDR3 bases: TGCAGTGCTAGAGAAGACAACACAAACACAGATACGCAGTATTTT. As protein: CSAREDNTNTDTQYF. The rearrangement joins TRBV20-1 to TRBJ2-3; D is unresolved. Germline assignment: CDR1 DFQATT and CDR2 SNEGSKA (reference sequence). The CDR3 runs to 15 residues. With 0 bases removed from V and 2 bases from J, the gap between germline ends came to 12 bases.